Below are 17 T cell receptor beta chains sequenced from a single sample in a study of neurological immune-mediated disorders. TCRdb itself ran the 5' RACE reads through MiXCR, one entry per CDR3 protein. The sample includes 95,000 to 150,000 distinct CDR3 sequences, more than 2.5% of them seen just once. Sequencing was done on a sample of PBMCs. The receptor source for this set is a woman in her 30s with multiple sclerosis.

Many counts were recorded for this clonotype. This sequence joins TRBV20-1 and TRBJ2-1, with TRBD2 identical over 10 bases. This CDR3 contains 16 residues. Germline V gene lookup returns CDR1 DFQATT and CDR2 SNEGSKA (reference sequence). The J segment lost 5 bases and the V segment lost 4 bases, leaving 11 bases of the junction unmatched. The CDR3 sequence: CSAKVPLAGANNEQFF. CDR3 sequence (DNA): TGCAGTGCTAAGGTCCCGCTAGCGGGAGCAAACAATGAGCAGTTCTTC.

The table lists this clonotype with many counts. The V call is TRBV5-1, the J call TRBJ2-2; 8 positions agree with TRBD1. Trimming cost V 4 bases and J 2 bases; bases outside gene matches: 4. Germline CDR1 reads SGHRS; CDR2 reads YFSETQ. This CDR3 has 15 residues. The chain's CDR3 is CASSQGQVNTGELFF. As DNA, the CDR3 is TGCGCCAGCAGCCAGGGACAGGTTAACACCGGGGAGCTGTTTTTT.

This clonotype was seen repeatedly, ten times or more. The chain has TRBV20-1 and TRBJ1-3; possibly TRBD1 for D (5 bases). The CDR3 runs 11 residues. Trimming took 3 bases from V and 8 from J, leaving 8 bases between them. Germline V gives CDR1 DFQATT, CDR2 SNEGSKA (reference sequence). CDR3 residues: CSARTGDTIYF. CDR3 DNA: TGCAGTGCTAGGACGGGGGACACCATATATTTT.

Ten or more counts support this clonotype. The CDR3 sequence is CASSLGGANTGELFF. CDR3 bases: TGTGCCAGCAGCTTAGGAGGGGCGAACACCGGGGAGCTGTTTTTT. The rearrangement joins TRBV7-2 to TRBJ2-2; D assignment may be TRBD1 or TRBD2 (5 bases each). The germline CDR1 and CDR2 sequences are SGHTA and FQGNSA. V was cut by 1 base and J by 0 bases, with 6 bases left in between. The CDR3 totals 15 residues.

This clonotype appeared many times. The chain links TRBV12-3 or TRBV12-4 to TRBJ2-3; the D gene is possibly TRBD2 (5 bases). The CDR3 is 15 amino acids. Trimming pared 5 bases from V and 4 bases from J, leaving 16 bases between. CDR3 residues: CASSPERAGSDTQYF. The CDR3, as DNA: TGTGCCAGCAGTCCAGAAAGGGCGGGCTCAGATACGCAGTATTTT.

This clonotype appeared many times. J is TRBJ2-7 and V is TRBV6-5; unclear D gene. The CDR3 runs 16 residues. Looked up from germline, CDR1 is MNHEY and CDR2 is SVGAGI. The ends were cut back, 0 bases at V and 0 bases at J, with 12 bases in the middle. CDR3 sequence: CASSYSILSGSYEQYF. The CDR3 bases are TGTGCCAGCAGTTACTCGATTTTGTCCGGCTCCTACGAGCAGTACTTC.

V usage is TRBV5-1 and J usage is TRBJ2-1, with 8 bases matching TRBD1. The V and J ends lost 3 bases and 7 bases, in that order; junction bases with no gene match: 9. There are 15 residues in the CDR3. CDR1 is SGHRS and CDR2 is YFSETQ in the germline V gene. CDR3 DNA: TGCGCCAGCAGCTCAGGGGGCCGAACCGGGAATGAGCAGTTCTTC. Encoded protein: CASSSGGRTGNEQFF.

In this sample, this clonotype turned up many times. CDR3 amino acids: CASSKTGQNYGYTF. The CDR3 coding sequence is TGTGCCAGCAGTAAAACGGGACAGAACTATGGCTACACCTTC. V and J are TRBV27 and TRBJ1-2, with 7 bases lining up with TRBD1. CDR3 length: 14 amino acids. The J segment lost 2 bases and the V segment lost 5 bases, leaving 5 bases of the junction unmatched. Germline assignment: CDR1 MNHEY and CDR2 SMNVEV (reference sequence).

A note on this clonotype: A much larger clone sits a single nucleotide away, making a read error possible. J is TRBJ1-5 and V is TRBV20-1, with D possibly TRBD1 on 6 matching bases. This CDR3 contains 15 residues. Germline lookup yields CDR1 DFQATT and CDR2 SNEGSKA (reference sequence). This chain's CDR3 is CSAGRVQGSNQHQHF. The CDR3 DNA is TGCAGTGCTGGCCGAGTACAGGGTAGCAATCAGCACCAGCATTTT.

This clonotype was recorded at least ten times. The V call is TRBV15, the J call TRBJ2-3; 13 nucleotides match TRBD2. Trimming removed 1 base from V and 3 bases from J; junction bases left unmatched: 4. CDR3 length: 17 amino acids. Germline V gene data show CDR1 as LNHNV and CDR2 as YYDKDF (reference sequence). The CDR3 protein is CATSRGTSGSRTDTQYF. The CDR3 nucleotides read TGTGCCACCAGCAGAGGGACTAGCGGGAGTCGGACAGATACGCAGTATTTT.

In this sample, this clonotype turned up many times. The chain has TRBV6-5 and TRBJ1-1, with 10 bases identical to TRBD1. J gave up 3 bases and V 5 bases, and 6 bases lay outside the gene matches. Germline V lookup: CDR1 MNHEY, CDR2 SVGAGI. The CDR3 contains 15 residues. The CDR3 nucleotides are TGTGCCAGCAGTACGCAGACAGGGGGCTACACTGAAGCTTTCTTT. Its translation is CASSTQTGGYTEAFF.

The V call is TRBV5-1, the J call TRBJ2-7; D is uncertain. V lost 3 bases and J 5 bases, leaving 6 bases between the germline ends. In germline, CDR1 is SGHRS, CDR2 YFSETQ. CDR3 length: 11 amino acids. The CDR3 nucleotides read TGCGCCAGCAGCTACAATAACGAGCAGTACTTC. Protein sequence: CASSYNNEQYF.

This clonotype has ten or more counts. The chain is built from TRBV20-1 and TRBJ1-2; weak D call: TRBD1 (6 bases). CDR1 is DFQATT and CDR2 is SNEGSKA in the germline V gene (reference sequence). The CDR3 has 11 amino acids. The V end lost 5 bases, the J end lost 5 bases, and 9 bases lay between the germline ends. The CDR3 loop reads CSARTVYGYTF. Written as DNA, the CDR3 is TGCAGTGCTCGGACAGTTTATGGCTACACCTTC.

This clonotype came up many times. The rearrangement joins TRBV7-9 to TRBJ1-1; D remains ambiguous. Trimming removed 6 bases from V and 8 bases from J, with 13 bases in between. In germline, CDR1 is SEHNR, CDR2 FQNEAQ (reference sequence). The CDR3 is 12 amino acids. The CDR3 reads CASRPGPAEAFF. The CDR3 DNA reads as TGTGCCAGCAGGCCCGGACCCGCCGAAGCTTTCTTT.

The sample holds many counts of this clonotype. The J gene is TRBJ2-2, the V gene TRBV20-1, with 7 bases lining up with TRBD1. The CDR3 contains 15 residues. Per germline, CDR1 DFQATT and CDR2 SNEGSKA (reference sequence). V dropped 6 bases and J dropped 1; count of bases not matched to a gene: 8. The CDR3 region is CSANAQGMNTGELFF. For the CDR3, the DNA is TGCAGTGCCAATGCACAGGGGATGAACACCGGGGAGCTGTTTTTT.

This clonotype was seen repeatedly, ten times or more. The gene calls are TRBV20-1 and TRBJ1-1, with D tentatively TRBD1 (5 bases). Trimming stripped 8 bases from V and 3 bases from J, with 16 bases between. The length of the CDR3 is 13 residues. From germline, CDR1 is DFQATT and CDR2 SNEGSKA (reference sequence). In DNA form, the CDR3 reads TGCAGTCCCTCTGGGGGGTGGGACACTGAAGCTTTCTTT. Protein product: CSPSGGWDTEAFF.

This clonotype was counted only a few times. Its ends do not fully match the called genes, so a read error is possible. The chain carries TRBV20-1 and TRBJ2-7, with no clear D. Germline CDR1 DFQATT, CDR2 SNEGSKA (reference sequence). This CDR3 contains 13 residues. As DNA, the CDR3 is TGCAGTGATAGAGATAAGAGCTCCTACGAGCAGTACTTC. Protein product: CSDRDKSSYEQYF.